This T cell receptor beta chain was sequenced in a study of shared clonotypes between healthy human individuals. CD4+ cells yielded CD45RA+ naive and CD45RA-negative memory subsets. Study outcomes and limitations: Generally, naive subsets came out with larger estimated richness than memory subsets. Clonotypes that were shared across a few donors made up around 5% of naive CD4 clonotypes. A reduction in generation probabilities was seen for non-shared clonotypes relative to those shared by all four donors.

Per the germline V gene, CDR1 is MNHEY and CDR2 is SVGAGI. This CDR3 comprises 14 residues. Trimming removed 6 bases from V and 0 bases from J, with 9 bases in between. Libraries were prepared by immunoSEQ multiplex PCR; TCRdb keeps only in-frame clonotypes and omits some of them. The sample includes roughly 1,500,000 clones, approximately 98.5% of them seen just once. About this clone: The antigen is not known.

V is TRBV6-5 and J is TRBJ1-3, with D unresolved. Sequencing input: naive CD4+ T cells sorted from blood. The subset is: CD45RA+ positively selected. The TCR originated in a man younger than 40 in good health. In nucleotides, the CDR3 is TGTGCCAGCAGGGAAAGTGACTCTGGAAACACCATATATTTT. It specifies CASRESDSGNTIYF.